These 21 T cell receptor beta chains were all obtained from the same sample, sequenced in a study of blood T cell repertoires in COVID-19. Assay used: immunoSEQ multiplex PCR; TCRdb lists only in-frame clones, some missing. The top ten clones hold 1.4% of a sample with approximately 240,000 clones, around 84% of them seen once. The sequenced material came from peripheral blood. The source is a woman aged 40 to 55 who had recovered from COVID-19.

The chain recombines TRBV7-9 with TRBJ2-7; possibly TRBD2 for D (6 bases). CDR3 length: 16 residues. The V gene's germline CDR1 is SEHNR and CDR2 FQNEAQ (reference sequence). The V and J ends lost 3 bases and 2 bases respectively, with 17 bases between them. For the CDR3, the DNA is TGTGCCAGCAGCTTGCTCCTACCGGGAGCCCCCTACGAGCAGTACTTC. Translated: CASSLLLPGAPYEQYF.

The chain links TRBV14 to TRBJ2-1; D call uncertain. CDR3 size: 15 residues. The V gene lost 4 bases and the J gene lost 5 bases, with 15 bases spanning the gap. CDR1 and CDR2 from the germline V gene are SGHDN and FVKESK. CDR3 DNA sequence: TGTGCCAGCAGCCTCCGTCGTCCCTTTGACAATGAGCAGTTCTTC. It yields the protein CASSLRRPFDNEQFF.

The chain combines TRBV6-6 with TRBJ1-2; D is ambiguous. CDR3 size: 14 residues. Germline V gives CDR1 MNHNY, CDR2 SVGAGI (reference sequence). The ends were cut back, 6 bases at V and 8 bases at J, with 19 bases in the middle. CDR3 amino acids: CASRATSEGGGYTF. The CDR3 DNA is TGTGCCAGCAGAGCCACAAGCGAAGGAGGGGGCTACACCTTC.

This clone was recorded once. The CDR3 here is CASSSKGLRGASYEQYF. CDR3 in DNA: TGTGCCAGCAGCTCAAAAGGGTTACGGGGGGCCTCCTACGAGCAGTACTTC. The J gene is TRBJ2-7, the V gene TRBV6-4, with D perhaps TRBD2 (7 bases). Germline V gene sequence: CDR1 MRHNA, CDR2 SNTAGT. The CDR3 contains 17 residues. V was clipped by 6 bases and J by 0 bases, with 21 bases between them.

V and J are TRBV19 and TRBJ2-7; a weak D match, TRBD1 (5 bases). CDR1 LNHDA and CDR2 SQIVND come from the germline V gene (reference sequence). This CDR3 is built from 11 residues. Trimming pared 9 bases from V and 8 bases from J, leaving 14 bases between. The CDR3 DNA sequence: TGTGCCAGAACGCCAGGGATAAAGCAGTACTTC. This gives the protein CARTPGIKQYF.

V gene TRBV7-2 combines with J gene TRBJ1-6; 9 nucleotides align to TRBD1. The length of the CDR3 is 15 residues. V was pared by 6 bases and J by 8 bases, with 8 bases of the junction left unmatched. CDR1 and CDR2 from the germline V gene are SGHTA and FQGNSA. The DNA for the CDR3 is TGTGCCAGCAGTTTATTAACAGGGGGCGATTCACCCCTCCACTTT. Its translation: CASSLLTGGDSPLHF.

The V call is TRBV6-5, the J call TRBJ2-1; D might be TRBD1 (5 bases). The CDR3 extends over 12 amino acids. Germline lookup yields CDR1 MNHEY and CDR2 SVGAGI. The V gene lost 8 bases and the J gene lost 10 bases, with 15 bases spanning the gap. The CDR3 DNA is TGTGCCAGCGTCCTCAGGGATCACGAGCAGTTCTTC. Residues: CASVLRDHEQFF.

The rearrangement joins TRBV5-6 to TRBJ1-4, with D tentatively TRBD1 (6 bases). V lost 2 bases and J lost 8, with 7 bases in between. Germline CDR1 SGHDT, CDR2 YYEEEE. CDR3 length equals 12 residues. The CDR3 is CASSLTGEKLFF. The DNA for the CDR3 is TGTGCCAGCAGCTTAACAGGGGAAAAACTGTTTTTT.

The chain uses TRBV2 and TRBJ1-2; a possible D gene is TRBD1 (6 bases). Germline lookup yields CDR1 SNHLY and CDR2 FYNNEI. The V and J ends lost 1 base and 4 bases respectively, with 19 bases between them. The CDR3 runs 17 residues. The CDR3 coding sequence is TGTGCCAGCAGTGAAGTCTTTGTTGCAGGGGAGGGCTATGGCTACACCTTC. Translation gives CASSEVFVAGEGYGYTF. The variable domain in full, with the rest retrieved from reference TRBV2 and TRBJ1-2, is EPEVTQTPSHQVTQMGQEVILRCVPISNHLYFYWYRQILGQKVEFLVSFYNNEISEKSEIFDDQFSVERPDGSNFTLKIRSTKLEDSAMYFCASSEVFVAGEGYGYTFGSGTRLTVV.

The rearrangement uses TRBV20-1 and TRBJ2-3, with TRBD2 matching 10 bases. The J segment lost 4 bases and the V segment lost 3 bases, leaving 4 bases of the junction unmatched. The CDR3 sequence is 14 residues long. Germline V gene sequence: CDR1 DFQATT, CDR2 SNEGSKA (reference sequence). CDR3 in DNA: TGCAGTGCTAGTCCTAGCGGGGGAGCAGATACGCAGTATTTT. It encodes CSASPSGGADTQYF.

The chain links TRBV11-2 to TRBJ2-6; no clear D gene. The V end lost 0 bases, the J end lost 0 bases, and 3 bases lay between the germline ends. This CDR3 is built from 15 residues. The germline gives CDR1 SGHAT, CDR2 FQNNGV. CDR3 amino acids: CASSLEYSGANVLTF. CDR3 DNA: TGTGCCAGCAGCTTAGAGTACTCTGGGGCCAACGTCCTGACTTTC.

The rearrangement links TRBV4-1 to TRBJ1-4; a weak D match, TRBD1 (5 bases). The CDR3 length is 12 residues. Trimming removed 3 bases at V and 7 bases at J, with 6 bases between. CDR1 is MGHRA, CDR2 YSYEKL, per germline. The CDR3 is CASSQGGEKLFF. CDR3 coding DNA: TGCGCCAGCAGCCAGGGGGGTGAAAAACTGTTTTTT.

The V gene is TRBV12-3 or TRBV12-4, the J gene TRBJ1-1; D unresolved. CDR3 length: 13 amino acids. Trimming removed 3 bases from V and 3 bases from J, with 8 bases in between. CDR3 sequence (DNA): TGTGCCAGCAGTTTTAACGGGGACACTGAAGCTTTCTTT. Translating it yields CASSFNGDTEAFF.

V and J are TRBV28 and TRBJ1-2, with 7 bases aligning to TRBD1. CDR3 length equals 14 residues. Germline CDR1 and CDR2: MDHEN and SYDVKM. V lost 4 bases and J lost 8; bases outside the gene matches: 10. CDR3 residues: CASSSEGARLGYTF. DNA of the CDR3: TGTGCCAGCAGTTCCGAGGGGGCGCGGTTAGGCTACACCTTC.

The chain links TRBV6-2 or TRBV6-3 to TRBJ2-7; D gene ambiguous. Germline V gene lookup returns CDR1 MNHEY and CDR2 SVGEGT. The CDR3 is 12 amino acids. Trimming pared 6 bases from V and 4 bases from J, leaving 10 bases between. CDR3 sequence reads: CASSPVPYEQYF. CDR3 sequence (DNA): TGTGCCAGCAGCCCCGTCCCTTACGAGCAGTACTTC.

The chain is built from TRBV4-3 and TRBJ1-2; 11 nucleotides match TRBD1. V lost 3 bases, J lost 4 bases, and 1 base stayed unmatched. This CDR3 has 14 amino acids. Germline V lookup: CDR1 LGHNA, CDR2 YSLEER. The CDR3 loop is CASSQGQGGYGYTF. CDR3 DNA: TGCGCCAGCAGCCAGGGACAGGGGGGCTATGGCTACACCTTC.

The J gene is TRBJ2-7, the V gene TRBV6-5; TRBD1 matches at 7 bases. CDR1 and CDR2 from the germline V gene are MNHEY and SVGAGI. The CDR3 totals 14 residues. Trimming at V came to 4 bases and at J to 1 base, leaving 4 bases not matched to a gene. Written as DNA, the CDR3 is TGTGCCAGCAGTTCTGGACAGGCTTCCTACGAGCAGTACTTC. Its protein is CASSSGQASYEQYF.

The rearrangement uses TRBV6-5 and TRBJ1-6; D might be TRBD1 (6 bases). Trimming stripped 7 bases from V and 7 bases from J, with 14 bases between. CDR1 MNHEY and CDR2 SVGAGI come from the germline V gene. CDR3 length: 14 amino acids. The DNA of the CDR3 is TGTGCCAGCAAACAGGGTCGCGTCAATTCACCCCTCCACTTT. This codes for CASKQGRVNSPLHF.

This clone has a handful of counts. The chain carries TRBV12-3 or TRBV12-4 and TRBJ1-1; D is uncertain. The CDR3 has 11 residues. Between the trimmed V and J ends, which lost 6 bases and 11 bases, there was a span of 13 bases. This CDR3 is CASSQGGVAFF. The CDR3 DNA reads as TGTGCCAGCAGCCAAGGCGGGGTGGCTTTCTTT.

The CDR3 nucleotides are TGTGCCAGCAGTCGTAGAGGGGGCAAGGCTAATGAAAAACTGTTTTTT. Encoded protein: CASSRRGGKANEKLFF. This chain uses TRBV3-1 (or the pseudogene TRBV3-2) with TRBJ1-4; 7 nucleotides agree with TRBD1. CDR1 is LGHDT, CDR2 YNNKEL, per germline (reference sequence). Trimming cost V 6 bases and J 3 bases; bases outside gene matches: 10. The CDR3 totals 16 residues.

The rearrangement joins TRBV6-1 to TRBJ2-1, with TRBD1 matching 11 bases. The V gene end was trimmed by 4 bases and the J gene end by 1 base; junction bases not matched to a gene: 3. This CDR3 comprises 16 residues. In germline, CDR1 is MNHNS, CDR2 SASEGT. The CDR3 DNA reads TGTGCCAGCAGTGTCGGGACAGGGGGATCCTACAATGAGCAGTTCTTC. The encoded protein is CASSVGTGGSYNEQFF.